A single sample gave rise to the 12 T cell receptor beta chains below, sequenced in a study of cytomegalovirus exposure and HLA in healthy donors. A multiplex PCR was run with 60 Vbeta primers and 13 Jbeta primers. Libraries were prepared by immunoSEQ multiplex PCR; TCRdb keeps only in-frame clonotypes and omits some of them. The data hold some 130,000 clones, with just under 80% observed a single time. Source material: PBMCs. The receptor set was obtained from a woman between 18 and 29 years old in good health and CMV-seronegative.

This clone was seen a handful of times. The CDR3 is CASSPGSYGYTF. CDR3 nucleotide sequence: TGTGCCAGCAGCCCAGGAAGCTATGGCTACACCTTC. This sequence joins TRBV21-1 and TRBJ1-2; whether TRBD1, the table's D call, matches the DNA was not checked. TRBV21-1 is described as a pseudogene. The CDR3 totals 12 residues.

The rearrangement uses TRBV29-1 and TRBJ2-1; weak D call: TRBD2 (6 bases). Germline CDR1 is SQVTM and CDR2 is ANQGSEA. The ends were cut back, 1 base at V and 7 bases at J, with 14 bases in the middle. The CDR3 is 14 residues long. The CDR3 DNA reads TGCAGCGTTGAAGGCCGGCTTCGGGGGAATGAGCAGTTCTTC. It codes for CSVEGRLRGNEQFF.

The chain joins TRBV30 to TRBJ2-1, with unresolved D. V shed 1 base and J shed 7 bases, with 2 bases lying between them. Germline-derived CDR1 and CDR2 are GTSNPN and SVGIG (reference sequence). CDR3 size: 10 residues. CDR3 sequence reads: CAWSANEQFF. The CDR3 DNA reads TGTGCCTGGAGTGCAAATGAGCAGTTCTTC.

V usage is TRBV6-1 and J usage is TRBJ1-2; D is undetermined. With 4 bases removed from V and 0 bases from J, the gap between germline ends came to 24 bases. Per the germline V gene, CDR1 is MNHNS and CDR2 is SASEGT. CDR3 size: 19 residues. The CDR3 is CASSAKGGSITPSNYGYTF. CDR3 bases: TGTGCCAGCAGTGCCAAAGGCGGATCCATAACCCCGTCTAACTATGGCTACACCTTC.

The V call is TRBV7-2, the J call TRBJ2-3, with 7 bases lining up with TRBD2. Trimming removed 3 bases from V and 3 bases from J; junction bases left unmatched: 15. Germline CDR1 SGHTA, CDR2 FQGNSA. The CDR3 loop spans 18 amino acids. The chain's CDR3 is CASSFQVSSGGKTDTQYF. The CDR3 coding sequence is TGTGCCAGCAGCTTCCAGGTGTCTAGCGGAGGAAAAACAGATACGCAGTATTTT.

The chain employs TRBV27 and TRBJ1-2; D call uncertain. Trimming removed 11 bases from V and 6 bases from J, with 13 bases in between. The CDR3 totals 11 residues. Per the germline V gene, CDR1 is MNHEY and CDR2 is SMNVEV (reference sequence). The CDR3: CAASGGNGYTF. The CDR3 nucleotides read TGTGCCGCTAGTGGAGGGAATGGCTACACCTTC.

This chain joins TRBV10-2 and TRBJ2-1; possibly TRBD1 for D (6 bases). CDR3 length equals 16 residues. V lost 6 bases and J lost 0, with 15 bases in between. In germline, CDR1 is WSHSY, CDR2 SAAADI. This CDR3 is CASRDRRPSSYNEQFF. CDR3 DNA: TGCGCCAGCAGAGACAGGCGACCGAGCTCCTACAATGAGCAGTTCTTC.

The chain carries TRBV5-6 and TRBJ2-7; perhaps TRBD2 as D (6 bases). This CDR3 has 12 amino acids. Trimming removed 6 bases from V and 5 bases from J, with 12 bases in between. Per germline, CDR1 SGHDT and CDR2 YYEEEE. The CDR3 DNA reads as TGTGCCAGCAACGGGGGTCGAAACGAGCAGTACTTC. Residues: CASNGGRNEQYF.

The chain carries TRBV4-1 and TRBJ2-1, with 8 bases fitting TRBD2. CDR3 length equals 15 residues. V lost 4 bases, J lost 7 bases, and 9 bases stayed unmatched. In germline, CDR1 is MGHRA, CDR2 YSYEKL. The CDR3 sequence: CASSPVGLGRNEQFF. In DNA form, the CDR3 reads TGCGCCAGCAGCCCCGTGGGACTAGGGAGGAATGAGCAGTTCTTC.

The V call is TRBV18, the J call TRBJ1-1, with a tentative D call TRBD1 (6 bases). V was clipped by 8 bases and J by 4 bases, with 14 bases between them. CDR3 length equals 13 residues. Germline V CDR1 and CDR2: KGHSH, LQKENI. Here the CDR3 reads CASGGRGATEAFF. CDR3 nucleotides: TGTGCCAGCGGAGGACGGGGGGCCACTGAAGCTTTCTTT.

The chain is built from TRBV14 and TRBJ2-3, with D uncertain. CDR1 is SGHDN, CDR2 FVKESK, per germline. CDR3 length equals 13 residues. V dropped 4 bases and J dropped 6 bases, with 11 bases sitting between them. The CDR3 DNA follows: TGTGCCAGCAGCCTCCCTCCTCCGGATACGCAGTATTTT. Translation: CASSLPPPDTQYF.

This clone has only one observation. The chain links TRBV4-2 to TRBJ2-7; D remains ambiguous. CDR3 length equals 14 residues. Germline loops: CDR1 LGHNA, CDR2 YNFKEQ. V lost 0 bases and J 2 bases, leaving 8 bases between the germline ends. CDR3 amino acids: CASSQESRAYEQYF. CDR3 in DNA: TGTGCCAGCAGCCAAGAATCGCGTGCCTACGAGCAGTACTTC.